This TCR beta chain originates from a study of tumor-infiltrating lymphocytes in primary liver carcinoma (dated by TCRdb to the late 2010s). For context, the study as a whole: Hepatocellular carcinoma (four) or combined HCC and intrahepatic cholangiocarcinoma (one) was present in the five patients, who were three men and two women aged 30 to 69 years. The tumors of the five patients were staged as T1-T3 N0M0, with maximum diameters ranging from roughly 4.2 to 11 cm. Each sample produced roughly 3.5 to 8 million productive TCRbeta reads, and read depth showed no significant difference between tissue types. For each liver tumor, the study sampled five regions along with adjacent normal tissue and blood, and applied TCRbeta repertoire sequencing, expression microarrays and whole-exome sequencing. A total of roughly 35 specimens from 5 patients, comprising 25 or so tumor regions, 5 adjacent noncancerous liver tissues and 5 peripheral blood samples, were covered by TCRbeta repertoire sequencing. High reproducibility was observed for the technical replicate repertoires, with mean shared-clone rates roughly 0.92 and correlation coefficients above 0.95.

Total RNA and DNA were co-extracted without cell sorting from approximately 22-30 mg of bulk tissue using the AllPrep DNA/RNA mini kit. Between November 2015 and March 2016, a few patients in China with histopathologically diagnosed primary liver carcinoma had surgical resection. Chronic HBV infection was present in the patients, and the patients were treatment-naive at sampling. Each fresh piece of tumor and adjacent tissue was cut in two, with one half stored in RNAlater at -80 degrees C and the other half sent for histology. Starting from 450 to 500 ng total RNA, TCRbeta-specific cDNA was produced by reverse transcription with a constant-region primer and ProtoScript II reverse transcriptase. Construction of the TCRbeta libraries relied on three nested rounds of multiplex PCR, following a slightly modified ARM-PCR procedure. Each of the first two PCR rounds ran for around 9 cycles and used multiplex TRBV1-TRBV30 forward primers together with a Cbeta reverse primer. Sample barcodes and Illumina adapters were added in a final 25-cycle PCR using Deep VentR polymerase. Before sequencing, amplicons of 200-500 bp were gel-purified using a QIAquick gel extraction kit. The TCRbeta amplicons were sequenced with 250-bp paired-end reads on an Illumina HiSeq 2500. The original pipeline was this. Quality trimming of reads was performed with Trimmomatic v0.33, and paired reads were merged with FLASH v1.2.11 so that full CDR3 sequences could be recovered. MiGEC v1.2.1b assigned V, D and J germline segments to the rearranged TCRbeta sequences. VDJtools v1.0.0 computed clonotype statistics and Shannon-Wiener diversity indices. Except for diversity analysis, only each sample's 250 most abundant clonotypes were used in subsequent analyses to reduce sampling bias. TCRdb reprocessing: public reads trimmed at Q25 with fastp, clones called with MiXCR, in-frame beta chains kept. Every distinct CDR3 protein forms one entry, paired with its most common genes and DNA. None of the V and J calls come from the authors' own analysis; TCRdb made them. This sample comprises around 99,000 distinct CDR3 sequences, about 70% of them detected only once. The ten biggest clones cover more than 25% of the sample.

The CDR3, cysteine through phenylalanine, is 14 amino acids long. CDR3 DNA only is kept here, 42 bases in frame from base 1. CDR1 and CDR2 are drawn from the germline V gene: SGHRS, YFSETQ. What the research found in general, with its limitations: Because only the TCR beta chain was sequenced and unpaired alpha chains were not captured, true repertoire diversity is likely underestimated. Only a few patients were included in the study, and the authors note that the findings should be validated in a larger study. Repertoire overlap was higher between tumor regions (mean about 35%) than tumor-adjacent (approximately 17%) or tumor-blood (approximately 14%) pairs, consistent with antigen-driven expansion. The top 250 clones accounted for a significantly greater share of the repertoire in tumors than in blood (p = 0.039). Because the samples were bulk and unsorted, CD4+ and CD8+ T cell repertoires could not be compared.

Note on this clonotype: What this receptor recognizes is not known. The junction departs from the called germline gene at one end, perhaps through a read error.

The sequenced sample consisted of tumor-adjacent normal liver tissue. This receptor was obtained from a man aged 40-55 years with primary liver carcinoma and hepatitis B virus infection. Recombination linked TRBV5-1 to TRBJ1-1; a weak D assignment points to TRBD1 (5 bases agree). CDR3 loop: CASTLGGNSTEAFF. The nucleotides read TGCGCCAGCACCTTGGGGGGAAACTCGACTGAAGCCTTCTTT.